The source of this TCR beta chain is a study of blood T cell repertoires in COVID-19. Study background: Both acute and convalescent COVID-19 samples were obtained from the United States, Italy and Spain. From T cells, B-cell-depleted T cells, or PBMCs came the material, which was cDNA or gDNA.

Trimming left V 5 bases short and J 0 bases short, with 8 bases between. Germline CDR1 SEHNR, CDR2 FQNEAQ (reference sequence). The CDR3 is 13 amino acids. Per the original data handling: Quantification of nucleated cells was approximated via reference gene primer amplification. The repertoire was sequenced with immunoSEQ multiplex PCR; TCRdb's copy has only in-frame clones and lacks some. V and J calls and clone size are as listed in that table; D and trimming were resolved from the DNA. The table records over 75,000 clones, about 78% of them present only once. The clonotype originates from a human donor in a cohort sampled during active COVID-19. This sequence joins TRBV7-9 and TRBJ2-7, with D unclear. Material for sequencing was peripheral blood. CDR3 coding DNA: TGTGCCAGCAGCCTCAAGAGCTCCTACGAGCAGTACTTC. This codes for CASSLKSSYEQYF.